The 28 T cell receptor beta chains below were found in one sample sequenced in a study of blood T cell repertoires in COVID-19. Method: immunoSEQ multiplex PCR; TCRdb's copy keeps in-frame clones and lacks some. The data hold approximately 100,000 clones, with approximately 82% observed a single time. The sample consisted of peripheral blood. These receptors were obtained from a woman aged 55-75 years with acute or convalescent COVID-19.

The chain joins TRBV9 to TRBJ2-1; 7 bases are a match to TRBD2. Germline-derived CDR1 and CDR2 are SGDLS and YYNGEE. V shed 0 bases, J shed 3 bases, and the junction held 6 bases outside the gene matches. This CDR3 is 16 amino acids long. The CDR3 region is CASSVASGIGYNEQFF. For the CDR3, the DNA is TGTGCCAGCAGCGTAGCCAGCGGGATTGGCTACAATGAGCAGTTCTTC.

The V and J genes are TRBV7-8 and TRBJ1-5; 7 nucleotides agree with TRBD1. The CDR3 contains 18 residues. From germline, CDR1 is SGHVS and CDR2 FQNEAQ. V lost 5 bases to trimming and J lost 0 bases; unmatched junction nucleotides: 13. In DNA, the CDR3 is TGTGCCAGCAGCCTCGGGACAGAGGGAGGCTATAGCAATCAGCCCCAGCATTTT. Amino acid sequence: CASSLGTEGGYSNQPQHF.

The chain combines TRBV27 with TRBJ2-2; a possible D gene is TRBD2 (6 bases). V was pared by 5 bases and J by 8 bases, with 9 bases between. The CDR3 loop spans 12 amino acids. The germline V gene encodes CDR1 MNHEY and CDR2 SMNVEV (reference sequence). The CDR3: CASSEGRGELFF. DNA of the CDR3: TGTGCCAGCAGTGAGGGGAGGGGGGAGCTGTTTTTT.

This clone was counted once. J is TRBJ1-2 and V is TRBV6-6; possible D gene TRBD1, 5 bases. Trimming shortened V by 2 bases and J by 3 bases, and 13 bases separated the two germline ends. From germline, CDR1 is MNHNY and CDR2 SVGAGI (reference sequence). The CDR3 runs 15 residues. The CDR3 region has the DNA TGTGCCAGCAGTTACGCTCAGGGCGTCGACTATGGCTACACCTTC. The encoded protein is CASSYAQGVDYGYTF.

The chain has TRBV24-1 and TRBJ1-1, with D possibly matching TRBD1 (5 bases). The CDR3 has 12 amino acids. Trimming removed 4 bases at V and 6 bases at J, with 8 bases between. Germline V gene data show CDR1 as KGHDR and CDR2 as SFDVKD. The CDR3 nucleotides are TGTGCCACCAGTGACCAGGGCGCTGAAGCTTTCTTT. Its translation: CATSDQGAEAFF.

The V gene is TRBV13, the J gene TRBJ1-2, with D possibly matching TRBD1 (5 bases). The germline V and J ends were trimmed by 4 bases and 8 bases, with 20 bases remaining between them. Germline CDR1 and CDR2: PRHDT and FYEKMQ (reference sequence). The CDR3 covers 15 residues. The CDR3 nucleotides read TGTGCCAGCAGCTCCCTTATGGGCGGGGGTGTCGGCTACACCTTC. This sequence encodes CASSSLMGGGVGYTF.

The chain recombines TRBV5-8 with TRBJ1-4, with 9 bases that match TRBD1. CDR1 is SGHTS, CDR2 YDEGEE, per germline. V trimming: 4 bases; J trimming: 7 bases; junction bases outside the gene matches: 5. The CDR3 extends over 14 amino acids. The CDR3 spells CASSPGTGIEKLFF. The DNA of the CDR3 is TGTGCCAGCAGCCCGGGGACAGGGATTGAAAAACTGTTTTTT.

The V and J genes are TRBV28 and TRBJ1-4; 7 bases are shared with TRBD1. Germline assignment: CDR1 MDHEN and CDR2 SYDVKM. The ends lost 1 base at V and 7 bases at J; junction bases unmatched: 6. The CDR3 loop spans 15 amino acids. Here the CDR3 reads CASSLLDRVAEKLFF. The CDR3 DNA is TGTGCCAGCAGTTTATTAGACAGGGTCGCTGAAAAACTGTTTTTT. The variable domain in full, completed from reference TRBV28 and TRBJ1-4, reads DVKVTQSSRYLVKRTGEKVFLECVQDMDHENMFWYRQDPGLGLRLIYFSYDVKMKEKGDIPEGYSVSREKKERFSLILESASTNQTSMYLCASSLLDRVAEKLFFGSGTQLSVL.

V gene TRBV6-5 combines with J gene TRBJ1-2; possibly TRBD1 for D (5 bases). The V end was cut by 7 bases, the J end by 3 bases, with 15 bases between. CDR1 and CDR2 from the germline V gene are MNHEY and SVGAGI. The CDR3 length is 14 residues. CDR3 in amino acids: CASKLKQDYYGYTF. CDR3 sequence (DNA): TGTGCCAGCAAACTCAAACAGGATTACTATGGCTACACCTTC.

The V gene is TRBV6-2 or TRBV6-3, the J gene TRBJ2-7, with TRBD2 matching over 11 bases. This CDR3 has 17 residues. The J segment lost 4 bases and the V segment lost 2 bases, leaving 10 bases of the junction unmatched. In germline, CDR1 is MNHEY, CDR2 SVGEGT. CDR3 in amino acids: CASSYPGTSGGGYEQYF. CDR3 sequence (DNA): TGTGCCAGCAGTTACCCCGGGACTAGCGGAGGTGGGTACGAGCAGTACTTC.

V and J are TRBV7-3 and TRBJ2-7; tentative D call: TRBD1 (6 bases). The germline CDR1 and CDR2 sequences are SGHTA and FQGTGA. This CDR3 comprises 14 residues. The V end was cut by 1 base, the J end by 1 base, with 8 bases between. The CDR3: CASSLRQGSYEQYF. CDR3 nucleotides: TGTGCCAGCAGCTTAAGGCAGGGGTCCTACGAGCAGTACTTC.

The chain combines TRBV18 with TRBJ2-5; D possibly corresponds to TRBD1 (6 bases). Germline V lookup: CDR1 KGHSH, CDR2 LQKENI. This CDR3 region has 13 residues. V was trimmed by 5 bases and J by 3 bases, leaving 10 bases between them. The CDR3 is CASSRTDEETQYF. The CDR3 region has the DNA TGTGCCAGCTCAAGGACAGATGAAGAGACCCAGTACTTC. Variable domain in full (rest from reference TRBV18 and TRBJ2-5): NAGVMQNPRHLVRRRGQEARLRCSPMKGHSHVYWYRQLPEEGLKFMVYLQKENIIDESGMPKERFSAEFPKEGPSILRIQQVVRGDSAAYFCASSRTDEETQYFGPGTRLLVL.

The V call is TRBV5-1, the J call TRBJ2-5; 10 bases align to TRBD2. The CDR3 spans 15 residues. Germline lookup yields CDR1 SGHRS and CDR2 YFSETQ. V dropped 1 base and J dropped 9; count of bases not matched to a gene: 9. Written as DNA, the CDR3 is TGCGCCAGCAGCTTGTTACTAGCGGGGTCCGGGGCCCAGTACTTC. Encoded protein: CASSLLLAGSGAQYF.

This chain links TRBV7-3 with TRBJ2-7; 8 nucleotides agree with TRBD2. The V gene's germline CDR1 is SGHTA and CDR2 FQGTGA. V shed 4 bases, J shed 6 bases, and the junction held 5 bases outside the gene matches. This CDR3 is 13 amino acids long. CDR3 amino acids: CASSSGLGGEQYF. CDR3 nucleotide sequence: TGTGCCAGCAGCTCGGGACTAGGGGGCGAGCAGTACTTC.

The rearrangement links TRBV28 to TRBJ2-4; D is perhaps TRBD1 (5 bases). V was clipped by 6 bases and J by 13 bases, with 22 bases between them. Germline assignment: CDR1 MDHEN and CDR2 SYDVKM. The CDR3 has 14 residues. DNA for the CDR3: TGTGCCAGCAGAGCCACAGGTTTCCTGGAACGCCAGTACTTC. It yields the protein CASRATGFLERQYF.

This CDR3 reads CASSWTGENQPQHF. The CDR3 DNA reads TGTGCCAGCAGCTGGACAGGGGAAAATCAGCCCCAGCATTTT. This sequence joins TRBV6-2 or TRBV6-3 and TRBJ1-5, with TRBD1 identical over 9 bases. Germline V lookup: CDR1 MNHEY, CDR2 SVGEGT. J gave up 4 bases and V 6 bases, and 4 bases lay outside the gene matches. The CDR3 contains 14 residues.

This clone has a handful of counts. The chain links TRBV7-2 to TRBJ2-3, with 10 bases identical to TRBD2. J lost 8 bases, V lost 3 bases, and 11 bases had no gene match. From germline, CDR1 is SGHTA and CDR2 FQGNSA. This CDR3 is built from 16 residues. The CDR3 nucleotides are TGTGCCAGCAGCTTCGGAAGCGGGAGGGCCTCGGGTACGCAGTATTTT. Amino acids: CASSFGSGRASGTQYF.

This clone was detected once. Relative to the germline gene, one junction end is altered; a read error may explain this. The CDR3 nucleotides are TGTGCCAGCAGTTTGCAGGGCAACCAGCCCCAGCATTTT. Translation: CASSLQGNQPQHF. The chain has TRBV28 and TRBJ1-5; TRBD1 is a possible D gene (5 bases). Germline V gene sequence: CDR1 MDHEN, CDR2 SYDVKM. The CDR3 consists of 13 residues.

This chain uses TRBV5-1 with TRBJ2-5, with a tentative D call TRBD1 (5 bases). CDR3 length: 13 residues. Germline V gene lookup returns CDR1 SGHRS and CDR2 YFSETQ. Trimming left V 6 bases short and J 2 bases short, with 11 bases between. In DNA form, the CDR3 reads TGCGCCAGCAACCAGGGTGGACAAGAGACCCAGTACTTC. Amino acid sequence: CASNQGGQETQYF.

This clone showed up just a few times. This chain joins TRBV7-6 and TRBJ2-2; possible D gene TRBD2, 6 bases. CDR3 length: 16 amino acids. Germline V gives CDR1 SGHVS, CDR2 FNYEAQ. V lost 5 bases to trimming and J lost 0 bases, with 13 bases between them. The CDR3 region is CASSLNRGANTGELFF. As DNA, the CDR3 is TGTGCCAGCAGCCTCAATCGCGGGGCGAACACCGGGGAGCTGTTTTTT. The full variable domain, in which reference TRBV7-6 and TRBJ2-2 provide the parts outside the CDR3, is GAGVSQSPRYKVTKRGQDVALRCDPISGHVSLYWYRQALGQGPEFLTYFNYEAQQDKSGLPNDRFSAERPEGSISTLTIQRTEQRDSAMYRCASSLNRGANTGELFFGEGSRLTVL.

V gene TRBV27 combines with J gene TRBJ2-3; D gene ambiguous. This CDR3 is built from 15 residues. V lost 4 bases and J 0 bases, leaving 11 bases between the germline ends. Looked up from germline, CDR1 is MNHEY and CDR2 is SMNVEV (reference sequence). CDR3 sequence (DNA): TGTGCCAGCAGTTACTCCCCCTTAAGCACAGATACGCAGTATTTT. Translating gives CASSYSPLSTDTQYF.

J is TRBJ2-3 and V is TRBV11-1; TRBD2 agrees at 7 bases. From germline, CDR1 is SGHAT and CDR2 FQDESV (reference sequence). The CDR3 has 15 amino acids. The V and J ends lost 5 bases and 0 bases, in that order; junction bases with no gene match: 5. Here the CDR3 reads CASSQLASSTDTQYF. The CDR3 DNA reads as TGTGCCAGCAGCCAACTAGCGTCTAGCACAGATACGCAGTATTTT. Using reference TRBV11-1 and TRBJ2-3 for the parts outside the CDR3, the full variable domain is EAEVAQSPRYKITEKSQAVAFWCDPISGHATLYWYRQILGQGPELLVQFQDESVVDDSQLPKDRFSAERLKGVDSTLKIQPAELGDSAMYLCASSQLASSTDTQYFGPGTRLTVL.

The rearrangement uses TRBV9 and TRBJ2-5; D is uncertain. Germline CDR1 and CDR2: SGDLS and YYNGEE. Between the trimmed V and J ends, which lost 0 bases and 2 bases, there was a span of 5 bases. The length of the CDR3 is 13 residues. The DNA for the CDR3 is TGTGCCAGCAGCGTAGGTCAGCAAGAGACCCAGTACTTC. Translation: CASSVGQQETQYF.

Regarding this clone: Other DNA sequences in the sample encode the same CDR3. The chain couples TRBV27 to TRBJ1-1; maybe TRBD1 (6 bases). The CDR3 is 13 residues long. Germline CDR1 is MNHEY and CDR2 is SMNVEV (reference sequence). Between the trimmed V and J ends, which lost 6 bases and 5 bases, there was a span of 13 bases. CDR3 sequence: CASSLRGGTEAFF. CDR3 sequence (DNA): TGTGCCAGCAGCCTGAGAGGGGGAACTGAAGCTTTCTTT.

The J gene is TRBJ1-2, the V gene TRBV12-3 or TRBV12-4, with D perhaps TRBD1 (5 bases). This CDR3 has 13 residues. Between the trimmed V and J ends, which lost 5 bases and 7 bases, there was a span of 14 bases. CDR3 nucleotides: TGTGCCAGCAGTCCGGGCAGGGAAGGTGGCTACACCTTC. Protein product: CASSPGREGGYTF.

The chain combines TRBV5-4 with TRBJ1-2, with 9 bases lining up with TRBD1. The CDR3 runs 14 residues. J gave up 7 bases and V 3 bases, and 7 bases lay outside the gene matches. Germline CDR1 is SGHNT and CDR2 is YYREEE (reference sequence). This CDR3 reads CASSSGTGWAGYTF. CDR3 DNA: TGTGCCAGCAGCTCCGGGACAGGGTGGGCTGGCTACACCTTC.

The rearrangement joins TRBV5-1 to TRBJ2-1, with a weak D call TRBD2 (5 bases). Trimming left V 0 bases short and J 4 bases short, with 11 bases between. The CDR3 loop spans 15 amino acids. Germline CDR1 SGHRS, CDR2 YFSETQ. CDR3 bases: TGCGCCAGCAGCTTGGGGCCAGCGGAGTACAATGAGCAGTTCTTC. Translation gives CASSLGPAEYNEQFF.

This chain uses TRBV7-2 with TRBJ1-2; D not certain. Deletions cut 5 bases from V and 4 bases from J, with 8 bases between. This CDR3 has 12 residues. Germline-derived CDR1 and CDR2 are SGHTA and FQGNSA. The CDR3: CASSSLGYGYTF. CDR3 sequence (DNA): TGTGCCAGCAGCAGCCTTGGCTATGGCTACACCTTC.